The sample holds a few counts of the clone carrying this T cell receptor beta chain. No antigen is known for it. This sample is drawn from a study of identical twins. TCRdb fed the 5' RACE reads into MiXCR, producing one record per CDR3 protein. The table lists roughly 540,000 distinct CDR3 sequences, about 20% of them singletons, with 0.91% in the top ten. Germline CDR1 MNHNS, CDR2 SASEGT. This CDR3 contains 17 residues. V was clipped by 6 bases and J by 5 bases; unmatched bases: 15. Study-level results: Out-of-frame alpha sequences common to twins were enriched for low generation probability.

These data were also reused for a study on T cells expressing NK-cell markers. This second report adds: In sorted CD3+CD56+NKG2C+, CD3+CD56+NKG2C- and CD3+CD56-NKG2C+ T cells, TCR beta repertoires were obtained. NKG2C+ dominant clonotype frequencies in 6 or 7 donors were roughly 1.0-7.0% of CD8+ T cells. One observes that, in several donors, these clonotypes were also the leading ones within the CD3+CD56-NKG2C+ fraction.

What was sequenced was CD4+ T cells sorted from blood. This rearrangement joins TRBV6-1 to TRBJ2-3; 9 bases agree with TRBD2. This TCR derives from a woman aged 18-35 years in good health. The CDR3 spells CASSRGARGGRGDTQYF. The CDR3 DNA reads TGTGCCAGCAGCCGGGGTGCGCGGGGGGGCCGGGGAGATACGCAGTATTTT.